What follows are 5 T cell receptor beta chains derived from one specimen sequenced in a study of T cells expressing NK-cell markers. TCRdb reworked the 5' RACE reads into one entry per CDR3 protein, no DNA. Its table lists approximately 170,000 distinct CDR3 sequences. Input material: blood T cells: a sorted CD56 or NKG2C T cell subset, CD4+ or CD8+ T cells, or bulk PBMC T cells (not recorded which). These receptors originate from a man aged 18-75 years in good health.

J is TRBJ2-7 and V is TRBV5-6; TCRdb's assignment of TRBD1 cannot be checked, as there is no DNA. Germline CDR1 SGHDT, CDR2 YYEEEE. CDR3 length equals 15 residues. CDR3 amino acids: CASSATGGASYEQYF.

The chain links TRBV13 to TRBJ2-5; the TRBD1 assignment by TCRdb is unverifiable without DNA. There are 15 residues in the CDR3. The germline CDR1 and CDR2 sequences are PRHDT and FYEKMQ (reference sequence). Here the CDR3 reads CASSSPSTGEETQYF.

The chain couples TRBV7-6 to TRBJ2-7. This CDR3 comprises 12 residues. Germline V gene data show CDR1 as SGHVS and CDR2 as FNYEAQ. The CDR3 sequence is CASSLGLGEQYF.

The CDR3: CASSSGTLDTEAFF. This rearrangement joins TRBV7-9 to TRBJ1-1; TCRdb returns TRBD1, unconfirmable since there is no DNA. In germline, CDR1 is SEHNR, CDR2 FQNEAQ (reference sequence). CDR3 length equals 14 residues.

The chain couples TRBV11-2 to TRBJ2-3. Germline CDR1 reads SGHAT; CDR2 reads FQNNGV. This CDR3 is 13 amino acids long. CDR3 residues: CASSLEYTDTQYF.